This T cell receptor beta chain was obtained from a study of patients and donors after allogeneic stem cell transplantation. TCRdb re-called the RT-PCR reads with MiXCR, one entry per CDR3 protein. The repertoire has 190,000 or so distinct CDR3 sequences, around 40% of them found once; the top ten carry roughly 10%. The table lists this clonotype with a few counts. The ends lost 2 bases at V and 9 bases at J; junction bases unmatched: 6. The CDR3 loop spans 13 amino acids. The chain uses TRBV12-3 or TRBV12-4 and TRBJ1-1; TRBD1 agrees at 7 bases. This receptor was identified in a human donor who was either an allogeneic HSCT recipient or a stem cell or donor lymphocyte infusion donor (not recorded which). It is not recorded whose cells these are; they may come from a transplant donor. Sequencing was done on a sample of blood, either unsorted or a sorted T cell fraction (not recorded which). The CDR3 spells CASSLNRGWKAFF. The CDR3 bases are TGTGCCAGCAGTTTAAACAGGGGATGGAAAGCTTTCTTT.